This T cell receptor (beta chain) was captured in a study of T cell clonality in common variable immunodeficiency. Study-wide results and limits: In common variable immunodeficiency, TCR beta chains reportedly carried fewer deletions and N-nucleotide insertions.

Measured with immunoSEQ multiplex PCR; TCRdb has only the in-frame clones, and not every one. Observed in the sample are about 28,000 clones, none of them singletons. The ends were cut back, 6 bases at V and 0 bases at J, with 11 bases in the middle. The CDR3 contains 14 residues. Germline V CDR1 and CDR2: MRHNA, SNTAGT. For at least one year, all CVID subjects received replacement immunoglobulin. Blood came from CVID subjects not ill and not taking immunomodulatory or immunosuppressive medication. This clone has at least ten counts. Its matching antigen is unknown. Sequencing ends 3 residues short of the CDR3 end; the germline J gene provides the rest.

This clonotype originated in a human donor with common variable immunodeficiency. Sequences were obtained from peripheral blood mononuclear cells. The J gene is TRBJ1-1, the V gene TRBV6-4, with a weak D call TRBD1 (6 bases). The CDR3 reads CASRAGAMNTEAFF. The sequenced part of the CDR3 DNA is TGTGCCAGCAGAGCAGGGGCGATGAACACTGAA.